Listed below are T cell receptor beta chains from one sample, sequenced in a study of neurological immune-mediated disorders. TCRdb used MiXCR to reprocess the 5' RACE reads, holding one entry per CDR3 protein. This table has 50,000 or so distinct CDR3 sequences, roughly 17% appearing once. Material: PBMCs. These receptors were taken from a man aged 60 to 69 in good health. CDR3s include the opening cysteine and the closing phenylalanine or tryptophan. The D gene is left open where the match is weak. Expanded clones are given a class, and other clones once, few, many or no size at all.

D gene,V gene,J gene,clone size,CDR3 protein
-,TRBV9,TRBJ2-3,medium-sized,CASSALPDPGSWTDTQYF
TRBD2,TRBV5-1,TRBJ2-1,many,CASSLASTAGVYNEQFF
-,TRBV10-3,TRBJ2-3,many,CAISEHRSGVDTQYF
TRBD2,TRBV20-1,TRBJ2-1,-,CSAKEASGSFNEQFF
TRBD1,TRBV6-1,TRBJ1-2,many,CASSEALVSWTGENGYTF
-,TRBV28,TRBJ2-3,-,CAISDRDTGTDTQYF
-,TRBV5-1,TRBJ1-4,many,CASSNGGDGEKLFF
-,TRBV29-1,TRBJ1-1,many,CSALGNRANTEAFF
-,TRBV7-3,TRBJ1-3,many,CASSLTSGNTIYF
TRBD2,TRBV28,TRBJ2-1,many,CASSGGASGKGYNEQFF
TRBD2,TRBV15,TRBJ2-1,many,CATAVRASGNYNEQFF
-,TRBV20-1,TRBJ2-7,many,CSARDRSGSPYEQYF
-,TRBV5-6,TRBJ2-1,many,CASSSGRRGLRSSYNEQFF
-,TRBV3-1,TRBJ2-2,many,CASSQEWLDTGELFF
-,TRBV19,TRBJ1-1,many,CASSLGGGWTEAFF
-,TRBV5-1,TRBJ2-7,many,CASSLGGNSYEQYF
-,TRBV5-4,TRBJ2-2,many,CASSFTGELFF
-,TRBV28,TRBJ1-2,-,CASSSIVTYGYTF
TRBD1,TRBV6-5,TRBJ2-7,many,CASREGTAREQYF
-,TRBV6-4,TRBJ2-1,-,CTSSRLSQANPEQFF
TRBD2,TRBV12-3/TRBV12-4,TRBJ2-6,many,CASSPTLAMGANVLTF
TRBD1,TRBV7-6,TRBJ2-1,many,CASSTYRDRYNEQFF
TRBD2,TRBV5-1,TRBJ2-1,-,CASTIGTSGGYEQFF
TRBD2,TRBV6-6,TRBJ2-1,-,CASSYRAGLAGYNEQFF
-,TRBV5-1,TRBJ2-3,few,CASSLEGVSTDTQYF
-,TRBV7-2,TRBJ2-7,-,CASSLRIGGRSYEQYF
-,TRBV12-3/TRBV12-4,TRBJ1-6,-,CASSQWSYNSPLHF
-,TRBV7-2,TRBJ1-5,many,CASSLEVYSNQPQHF
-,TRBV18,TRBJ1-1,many,CASSIPGNTEAFF
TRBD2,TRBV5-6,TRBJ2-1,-,CASSSEREGYNEQFF
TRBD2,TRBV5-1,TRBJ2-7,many,CASSLRKGTSDEQYF
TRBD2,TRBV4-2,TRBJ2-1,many,CASSQPGTSGTEQFF
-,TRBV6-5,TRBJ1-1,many,CASTTQGTEAFF